The following is a T cell receptor (beta chain) sequence with its context. Its antigen is still unknown. The data were obtained in a study of beta chain features in type 1 diabetes. Study conclusions and caveats: Compared to healthy donors, patients appeared to have naive, central memory and Treg TCRB repertoires that were more alike. Across all four CD4+ subsets, people with type 1 diabetes showed modestly shorter TCRB CDR3s. In patients and controls equally, PCR might favor templates that are shorter.

Expressed TCRB transcripts got sequenced, as all isolated RNA was reverse transcribed. Sequencing used immunoSEQ multiplex PCR; TCRdb keeps in-frame clones, though not all of them. Here the sample spans 200,000 to 250,000 clones, over 7.5% being singletons. Germline V lookup: CDR1 MNHNS, CDR2 SASEGT. CDR3 length: 16 amino acids. V lost 4 bases and J 7 bases, leaving 17 bases between the germline ends. Sequencing used naive CD4+ T cells from blood. The chain links TRBV6-1 to TRBJ1-6, with D maybe TRBD1 (6 bases). This TCR was recovered from a woman in her late teens or twenties in good health. The CDR3 DNA reads TGTGCCAGCAGTGCAAGGTCAGCGGGGGCAAATTCACCCCTCCACTTT. Translated: CASSARSAGANSPLHF.